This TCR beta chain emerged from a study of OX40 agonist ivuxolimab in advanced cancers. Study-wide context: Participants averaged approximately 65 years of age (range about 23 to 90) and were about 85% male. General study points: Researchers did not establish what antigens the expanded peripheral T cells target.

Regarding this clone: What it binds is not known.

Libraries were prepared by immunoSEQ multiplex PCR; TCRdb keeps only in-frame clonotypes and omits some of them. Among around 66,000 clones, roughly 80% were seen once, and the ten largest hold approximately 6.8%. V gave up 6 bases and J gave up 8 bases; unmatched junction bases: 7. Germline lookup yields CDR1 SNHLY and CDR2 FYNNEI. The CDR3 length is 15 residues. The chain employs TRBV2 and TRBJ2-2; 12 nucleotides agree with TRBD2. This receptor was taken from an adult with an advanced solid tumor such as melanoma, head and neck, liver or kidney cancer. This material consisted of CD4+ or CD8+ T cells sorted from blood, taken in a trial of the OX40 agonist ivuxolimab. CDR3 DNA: TGTGCCAGCAGCCGACTAGCGGGAGTTCGGGGGGAGCTGTTTTTT. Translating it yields CASSRLAGVRGELFF.